This T cell receptor beta chain is drawn from a study of cytomegalovirus exposure and HLA in healthy donors. Donors had nominal health at sampling but likely had unrecorded immune exposures. Trimming cost V 6 bases and J 4 bases; bases outside gene matches: 10. The CDR3 is 15 amino acids. Germline V CDR1 and CDR2: MNHNY, SVGAGI (reference sequence). PCR was performed using 60 Vbeta and 13 Jbeta primers. Libraries were prepared by immunoSEQ multiplex PCR; TCRdb keeps only in-frame clonotypes and omits some of them. The sample comprises 140,000 or so clones, over 60% of which are singletons, and 1.7% rests with the top ten.

The receptor was derived from a woman aged 30 to 39 in good health and CMV-seronegative. The material sequenced was PBMCs. The chain has TRBV6-6 and TRBJ1-2; 8 bases map to TRBD1. CDR3 sequence (DNA): TGTGCCAGCAGCCCCAAACAGGGGGTCATCTATGGCTACACCTTC. Protein: CASSPKQGVIYGYTF.